Here is one TCR beta chain with its context. Its cognate antigen is unknown. V lost 3 bases to trimming and J lost 0 bases; unmatched junction nucleotides: 5. Germline CDR1 is PRHDT and CDR2 is FYEKMQ (reference sequence). The CDR3 consists of 17 residues. These data come from a study of cytomegalovirus exposure and HLA in healthy donors. At the level of the study: One earlier analysis, a look at 150 million to 200 million T cells, found about 100 million unique TCR beta sequences. Study-wide results and caveats: The productive fraction for most TCR beta V segments was about 87% or about 30% in an earlier analysis. Fewer N-insertions (relative to the roughly 660-donor mean) were reportedly seen in an Asian-associated ancestry cluster in a later analysis.

PCR involved 60 Vbeta and 13 Jbeta primers. The table came from immunoSEQ multiplex PCR; TCRdb's copy has only in-frame clones and leaves some out. The repertoire holds 150,000 to 250,000 clones, with 75% to 90% as singletons. This rearrangement joins TRBV13 to TRBJ2-3; 11 bases match TRBD2. The TCR was taken from a woman aged 45 to 65 in good health and CMV-seropositive. The sequenced sample was PBMCs. CDR3 residues: CASSFRTSGYSTDTQYF. The CDR3 nucleotides read TGTGCCAGCAGCTTCCGGACTAGCGGGTACAGCACAGATACGCAGTATTTT.